Below, 6 T cell receptor beta chains from the same sample are listed, as sequenced in a study of CD8 T cells in Susac syndrome. Reverse transcription of roughly 0.5 to 1 ug RNA was carried out with random hexamers. TCRdb re-derived calls from the immunoSEQ multiplex PCR reads in MiXCR, one entry per CDR3 protein. The sample records around 190,000 distinct CDR3 sequences, 90% to 95% being singletons. Sequencing used CD4+ T cells from PBMCs. The origin of the receptors is a human donor in good health.

This chain links TRBV20-1 with TRBJ2-3, with 9 bases identical to TRBD2. Looked up from germline, CDR1 is DFQATT and CDR2 is SNEGSKA (reference sequence). V gave up 6 bases and J gave up 6 bases; unmatched junction bases: 13. CDR3 length equals 15 residues. The CDR3 loop is CSAQPPAGGGDTQYF. The CDR3, as DNA: TGCAGTGCCCAACCCCCGGCGGGAGGGGGGGATACGCAGTATTTT.

CDR3 amino acids: CATSDSGTGSDTQYF. For the CDR3, the DNA is TGTGCCACCAGTGATTCCGGGACAGGGTCAGATACGCAGTATTTT. The chain uses TRBV24-1 and TRBJ2-3, with 9 nucleotides matching TRBD1. Germline CDR1 and CDR2: KGHDR and SFDVKD. Unmatched junction bases numbered 3, after V lost 2 bases and J lost 4 bases. The CDR3 is made up of 15 amino acids.

This chain connects TRBV10-3 to TRBJ2-1; 10 nucleotides line up with TRBD2. This CDR3 is 14 amino acids long. Germline CDR1 reads ENHRY; CDR2 reads SYGVKD. The trim removed 7 bases at V and 2 bases at J, leaving 2 bases unmatched. The CDR3 here is CAIKSGGAYNEQFF. The CDR3, as DNA: TGTGCCATCAAAAGCGGGGGGGCCTACAATGAGCAGTTCTTC.

The chain recombines TRBV25-1 with TRBJ2-2; D might be TRBD2 (7 bases). V was cut by 3 bases and J by 0 bases, with 14 bases left in between. From germline, CDR1 is MGHDK and CDR2 SYGVNS. This CDR3 is 17 amino acids long. CDR3 sequence: CASSEVGGATNTGELFF. The CDR3 DNA reads TGTGCCAGCAGTGAGGTTGGGGGGGCCACGAACACCGGGGAGCTGTTTTTT. Combining the CDR3 with reference TRBV25-1 and TRBJ2-2 gives the whole variable domain EADIYQTPRYLVIGTGKKITLECSQTMGHDKMYWYQQDPGMELHLIHYSYGVNSTEKGDLSSESTVSRIRTEHFPLTLESARPSHTSQYLCASSEVGGATNTGELFFGEGSRLTVL.

V and J are TRBV3-1 and TRBJ1-5, with 7 bases matching TRBD1. From germline, CDR1 is LGHDT and CDR2 YNNKEL (reference sequence). The CDR3 contains 13 residues. J was trimmed by 7 bases and V by 4 bases; bases with no gene match: 4. This CDR3 reads CASSRTGQQPQHF. For the CDR3, the DNA is TGTGCCAGCAGCCGCACGGGACAGCAGCCCCAGCATTTT. The full variable domain, in which reference TRBV3-1 and TRBJ1-5 provide the parts outside the CDR3, is DTAVSQTPKYLVTQMGNDKSIKCEQNLGHDTMYWYKQDSKKFLKIMFSYNNKELIINETVPNRFSPKSPDKAHLNLHINSLELGDSAVYFCASSRTGQQPQHFGDGTRLSIL.

V gene TRBV6-5 combines with J gene TRBJ2-4, with D tentatively TRBD1 or TRBD2 (7 bases each). V was shortened by 6 bases and J by 9 bases, with 15 bases between the two germline ends. The CDR3 runs 13 residues. CDR1 is MNHEY and CDR2 is SVGAGI in the germline V gene. The CDR3 protein is CASRQGRDGIQYF. CDR3 DNA sequence: TGTGCCAGCAGACAGGGGAGGGACGGCATTCAGTACTTC.